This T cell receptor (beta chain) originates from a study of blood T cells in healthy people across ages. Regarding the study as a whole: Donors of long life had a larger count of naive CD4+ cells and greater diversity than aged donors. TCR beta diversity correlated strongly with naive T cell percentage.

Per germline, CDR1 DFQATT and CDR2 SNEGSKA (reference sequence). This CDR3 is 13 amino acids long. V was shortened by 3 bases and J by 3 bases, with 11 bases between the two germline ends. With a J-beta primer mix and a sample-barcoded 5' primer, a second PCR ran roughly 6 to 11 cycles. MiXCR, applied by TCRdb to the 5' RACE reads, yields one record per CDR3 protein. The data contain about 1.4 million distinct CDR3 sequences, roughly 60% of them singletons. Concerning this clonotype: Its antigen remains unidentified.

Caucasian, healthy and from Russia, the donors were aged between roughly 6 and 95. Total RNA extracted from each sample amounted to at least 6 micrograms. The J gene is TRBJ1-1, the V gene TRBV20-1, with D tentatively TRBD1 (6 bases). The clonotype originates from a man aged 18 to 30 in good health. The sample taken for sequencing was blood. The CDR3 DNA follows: TGCAGTGCTAGGCCCAGGGGTGACACTGAAGCTTTCTTT. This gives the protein CSARPRGDTEAFF.